The TCR beta chain under discussion was sequenced for a study of CD8 T cells in ankylosing spondylitis. Making use of molecular barcodes, quantitative 5'-RACE generated TCR beta libraries. In TCRdb, the 5' RACE reads were re-called with MiXCR into one record per CDR3 protein. The sample carries a few hundred thousand distinct CDR3 sequences, roughly 15% recorded once. General study findings and limits: Among TCR beta sequences, a motif of eight highly homologous variants appeared characteristic of ankylosing spondylitis blood.

Germline-derived CDR1 and CDR2 are MDHEN and SYDVKM. This CDR3 spans 17 amino acids. J lost 8 bases, V lost 5 bases, and 11 bases had no gene match. This clonotype was found a few times. Its antigen remains unidentified. The genes are TRBV28 and TRBJ2-1; 14 positions match TRBD2. Material for sequencing was blood, either unsorted or a sorted T cell fraction (not recorded which). The receptor was derived from a male donor with ankylosing spondylitis. The CDR3 is CASSPGTSGGGRDEQFF. In nucleotides, the CDR3 is TGTGCCAGCAGTCCCGGGACTAGCGGGGGAGGACGCGATGAGCAGTTCTTC. The full variable domain, rest sourced from reference TRBV28 and TRBJ2-1, is DVKVTQSSRYLVKRTGEKVFLECVQDMDHENMFWYRQDPGLGLRLIYFSYDVKMKEKGDIPEGYSVSREKKERFSLILESASTNQTSMYLCASSPGTSGGGRDEQFFGPGTRLTVL.